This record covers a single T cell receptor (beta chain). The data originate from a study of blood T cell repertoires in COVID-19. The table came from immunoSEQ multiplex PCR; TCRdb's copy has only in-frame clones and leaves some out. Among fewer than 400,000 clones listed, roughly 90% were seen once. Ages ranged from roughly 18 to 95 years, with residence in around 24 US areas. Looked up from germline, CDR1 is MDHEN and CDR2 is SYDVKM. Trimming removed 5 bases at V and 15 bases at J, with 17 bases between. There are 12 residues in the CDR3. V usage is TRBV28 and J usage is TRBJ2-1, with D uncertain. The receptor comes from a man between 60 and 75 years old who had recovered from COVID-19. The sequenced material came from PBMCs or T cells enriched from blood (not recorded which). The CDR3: CASSRPGFPPFF. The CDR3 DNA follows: TGTGCCAGCAGTCGACCAGGTTTCCCTCCGTTCTTC. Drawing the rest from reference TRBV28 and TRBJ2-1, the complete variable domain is DVKVTQSSRYLVKRTGEKVFLECVQDMDHENMFWYRQDPGLGLRLIYFSYDVKMKEKGDIPEGYSVSREKKERFSLILESASTNQTSMYLCASSRPGFPPFFGPGTRLTVL.